This TCR beta chain was recovered during a study of T cells in Graves' hyperthyroidism and ophthalmopathy. This clonotype was picked up many times. Its specificity is unknown. Amplified TCR beta CDR3 regions derived from RNA transcripts. The TCR CDR3 was amplified in a first-round RT-PCR using the HTBI primer set. MiXCR was run by TCRdb on the multiplex PCR reads, yielding one entry per CDR3 protein. The sample consists of roughly 130,000 distinct CDR3 sequences, about 20% of them appearing once. Germline V gives CDR1 SGHAT, CDR2 FQNNGV. The V gene lost 2 bases and the J gene lost 5 bases, with 9 bases spanning the gap. The CDR3 contains 13 residues. General study points: Model-based prediction identified ophthalmopathy a median roughly six months prior to its onset. Blood held most thyroid clonotypes expanded above 0.001 frequency.

The specimen sequenced was blood. This chain links TRBV11-2 with TRBJ2-5; D gene ambiguous. The sequence derives from a woman in her 50s with Graves' hyperthyroidism that later progressed to Graves' ophthalmopathy. The CDR3 is CASSLILRETQYF. In nucleotides, the CDR3 is TGTGCCAGCAGCTTAATTCTTCGCGAGACCCAGTACTTC.